This paragraph covers one TCR beta chain sequence. This specimen comes from a study of shared clonotypes between healthy human individuals. The length of the CDR3 is 17 residues. The germline V and J ends were trimmed by 3 bases and 4 bases, with 19 bases remaining between them. The V gene's germline CDR1 is KGHSH and CDR2 LQKENI. This table comes from immunoSEQ multiplex PCR, and its TCRdb copy is limited to in-frame clones, with some not included. The table lists 2 million to 2.5 million clones, 93% of them singletons, with 0.39% in the top ten. The sequencing input was naive CD4+ T cells from PBMCs. Subset of the sample: CD45RA+ positively selected. The V call is TRBV18, the J call TRBJ2-1, with a weak D call TRBD2 (7 bases). The clonotype comes from a man aged 18-30 years in good health. Some clones in this sample may be carry-over from other donors' samples. CDR3 protein: CASSPRKGGEGYNEQFF. In nucleotides, the CDR3 is TGTGCCAGCTCACCCCGGAAGGGGGGGGAGGGTTACAATGAGCAGTTCTTC.